The next 2 T cell receptor beta chains were all read from a single sample in a study of blood T cell repertoires in COVID-19. Data came from immunoSEQ multiplex PCR; TCRdb stores just in-frame clones and leaves some out. Of 220,000 or so clones in the sample, approximately 81% are singletons; the top ten hold around 2.9%. Sequencing was carried out using peripheral blood. The receptors here all came from a man over 45 who had recovered from COVID-19.

This clone has only a few counts. The genes are TRBV7-2 and TRBJ1-1; D call uncertain. Trimming took 0 bases from V and 0 from J, leaving 11 bases between them. The length of the CDR3 is 16 residues. Germline CDR1 SGHTA, CDR2 FQGNSA. CDR3 coding DNA: TGTGCCAGCAGCTTAGCGTCGACTGAGATGAACACTGAAGCTTTCTTT. Residues: CASSLASTEMNTEAFF.

The CDR3 sequence is CASSLDYEIGNEQFF. The CDR3 DNA reads TGTGCCAGCAGCTTAGACTATGAGATTGGAAATGAGCAGTTCTTC. V and J are TRBV5-6 and TRBJ2-1, with D perhaps TRBD2 (5 bases). V was clipped by 2 bases and J by 7 bases, with 16 bases between them. CDR1 and CDR2 from the germline V gene are SGHDT and YYEEEE. This CDR3 contains 15 residues.